The 5 T cell receptor beta chains below come from one sample, sequenced in a study of technical replicates of blood from four donors. Profiling relied on immunoSEQ multiplex PCR, and the TCRdb table lists in-frame clones only, not all of them. The table lists 75,000 to 80,000 clones, approximately 94% of them singletons, with 0.3% to 0.45% in the top ten. Sequencing was carried out using T cells isolated from PBMCs. The source of these receptors is a human donor in good health.

The genes are TRBV6-5 and TRBJ2-5; weak D call: TRBD2 (5 bases). The CDR3 length is 14 residues. The V gene's germline CDR1 is MNHEY and CDR2 SVGAGI. V was shortened by 2 bases and J by 4 bases, with 11 bases between the two germline ends. The CDR3 coding sequence is TGTGCCAGCAGTTACGTCGGGAATACAGAGACCCAGTACTTC. It is translated as CASSYVGNTETQYF.

The chain is built from TRBV7-2 and TRBJ2-1; 8 bases are shared with TRBD2. This CDR3 comprises 16 residues. Germline assignment: CDR1 SGHTA and CDR2 FQGNSA. V was pared by 0 bases and J by 8 bases, with 9 bases of the junction left unmatched. The CDR3 DNA reads TGTGCCAGCAGCTTAGCGCTGAGCGGGAGTGGAGATGAGCAGTTCTTC. Protein sequence: CASSLALSGSGDEQFF.

The CDR3 loop reads CASSYSWQGASYEQYF. CDR3 sequence (DNA): TGCGCCAGCAGCTACTCCTGGCAGGGGGCATCGTACGAGCAGTACTTC. The genes are TRBV5-1 and TRBJ2-7, with 8 bases aligning to TRBD1. The CDR3 consists of 16 residues. CDR1 is SGHRS and CDR2 is YFSETQ in the germline V gene. The V gene end was trimmed by 3 bases and the J gene end by 4 bases; junction bases not matched to a gene: 12.

The chain carries TRBV25-1 and TRBJ1-1; a possible D gene is TRBD1 (5 bases). Germline CDR1 reads MGHDK; CDR2 reads SYGVNS. This CDR3 comprises 13 residues. Trimming removed 3 bases from V and 5 bases from J, with 10 bases in between. CDR3 in DNA: TGTGCCAGCAGTGACGGGGGGGGGACTGAAGCTTTCTTT. Translation: CASSDGGGTEAFF. The variable domain in full, with the rest retrieved from reference TRBV25-1 and TRBJ1-1, is EADIYQTPRYLVIGTGKKITLECSQTMGHDKMYWYQQDPGMELHLIHYSYGVNSTEKGDLSSESTVSRIRTEHFPLTLESARPSHTSQYLCASSDGGGTEAFFGQGTRLTVV.

This clone occurred once. This chain uses TRBV9 with TRBJ2-2, with D maybe TRBD2 (5 bases). Trimming cost V 4 bases and J 7 bases, with 17 bases left between them. The CDR3 covers 15 residues. Germline CDR1 reads SGDLS; CDR2 reads YYNGEE. CDR3 nucleotide sequence: TGTGCCAGCAGCCATACGGGAAGCTGGGGCGGGGAGCTGTTTTTT. Translation: CASSHTGSWGGELFF.